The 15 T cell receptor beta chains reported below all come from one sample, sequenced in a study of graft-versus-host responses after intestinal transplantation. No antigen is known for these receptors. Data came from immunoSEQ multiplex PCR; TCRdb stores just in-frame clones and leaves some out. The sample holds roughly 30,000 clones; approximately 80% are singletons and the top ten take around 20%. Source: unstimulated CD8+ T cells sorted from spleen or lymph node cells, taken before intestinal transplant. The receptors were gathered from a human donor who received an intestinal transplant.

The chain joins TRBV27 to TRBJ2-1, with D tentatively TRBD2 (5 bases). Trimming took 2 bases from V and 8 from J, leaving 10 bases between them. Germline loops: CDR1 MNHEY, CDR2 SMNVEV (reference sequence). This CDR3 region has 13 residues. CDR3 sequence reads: CASSLNLADEQFF. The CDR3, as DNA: TGTGCCAGCAGTTTAAACCTAGCCGATGAGCAGTTCTTC.

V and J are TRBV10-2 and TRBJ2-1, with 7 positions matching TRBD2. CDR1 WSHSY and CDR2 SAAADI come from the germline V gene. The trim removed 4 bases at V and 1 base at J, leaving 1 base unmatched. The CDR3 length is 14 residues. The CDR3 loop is CASSGSGSYNEQFF. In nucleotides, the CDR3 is TGCGCCAGCAGTGGTAGCGGGTCCTACAATGAGCAGTTCTTC.

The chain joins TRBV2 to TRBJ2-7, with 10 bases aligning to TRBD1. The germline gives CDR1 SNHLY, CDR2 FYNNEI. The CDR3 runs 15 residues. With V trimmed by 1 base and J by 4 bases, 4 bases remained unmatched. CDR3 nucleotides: TGTGCCAGCAGTGAAGGGACAGGGGGTGGGTACGAGCAGTACTTC. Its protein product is CASSEGTGGGYEQYF.

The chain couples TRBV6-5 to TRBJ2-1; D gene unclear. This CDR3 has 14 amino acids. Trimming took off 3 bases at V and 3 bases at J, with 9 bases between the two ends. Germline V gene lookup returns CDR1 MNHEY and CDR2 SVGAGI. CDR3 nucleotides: TGTGCCAGCAGTTATAATGGCGGCTACAATGAGCAGTTCTTC. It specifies CASSYNGGYNEQFF.

CDR3 sequence reads: CASSGDRSQYF. The CDR3 coding sequence is TGTGCCAGCAGTGGGGACAGGTCGCAGTATTTT. The rearrangement uses TRBV25-1 and TRBJ2-3, with 8 bases aligning to TRBD1. CDR1 MGHDK and CDR2 SYGVNS come from the germline V gene. V lost 4 bases, J lost 10 bases, and 1 base stayed unmatched. The CDR3 spans 11 residues.

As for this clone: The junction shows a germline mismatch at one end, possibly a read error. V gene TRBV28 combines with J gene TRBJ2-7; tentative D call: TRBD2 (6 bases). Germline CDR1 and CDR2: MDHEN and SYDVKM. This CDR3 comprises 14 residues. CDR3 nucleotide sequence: TGTGCCGGCAGTCCGGGGGAACTGGGACACGAGCAGTACTTC. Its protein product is CAGSPGELGHEQYF.

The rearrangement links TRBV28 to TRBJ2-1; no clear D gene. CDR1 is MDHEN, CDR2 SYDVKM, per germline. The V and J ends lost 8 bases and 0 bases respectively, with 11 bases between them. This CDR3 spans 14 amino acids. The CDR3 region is CASSRGGSYNEQFF. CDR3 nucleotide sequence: TGTGCCAGCTCCCGTGGCGGCTCCTACAATGAGCAGTTCTTC. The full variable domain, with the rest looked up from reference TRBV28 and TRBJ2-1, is DVKVTQSSRYLVKRTGEKVFLECVQDMDHENMFWYRQDPGLGLRLIYFSYDVKMKEKGDIPEGYSVSREKKERFSLILESASTNQTSMYLCASSRGGSYNEQFFGPGTRLTVL.

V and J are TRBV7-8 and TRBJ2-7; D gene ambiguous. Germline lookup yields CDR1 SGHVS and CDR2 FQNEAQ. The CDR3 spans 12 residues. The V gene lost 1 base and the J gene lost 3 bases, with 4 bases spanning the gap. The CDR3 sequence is CASSLVIYEQYF. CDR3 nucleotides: TGTGCCAGCAGCTTAGTTATCTACGAGCAGTACTTC.

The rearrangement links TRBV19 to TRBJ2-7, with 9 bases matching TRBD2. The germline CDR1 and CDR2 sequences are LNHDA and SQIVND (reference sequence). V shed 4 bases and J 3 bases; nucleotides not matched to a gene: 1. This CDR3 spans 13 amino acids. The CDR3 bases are TGTGCCAGTAGTACTAGCGGGGTCTACGAGCAGTACTTC. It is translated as CASSTSGVYEQYF.

The CDR3 here is CASSLAALAGGNEQFF. CDR3 nucleotide sequence: TGTGCCAGCAGCTTAGCAGCGCTAGCGGGGGGTAATGAGCAGTTCTTC. This chain uses TRBV7-9 with TRBJ2-1; TRBD2 aligns across 11 bases. This CDR3 comprises 16 residues. Germline V CDR1 and CDR2: SEHNR, FQNEAQ (reference sequence). The V gene end was trimmed by 0 bases and the J gene end by 7 bases; junction bases not matched to a gene: 5.

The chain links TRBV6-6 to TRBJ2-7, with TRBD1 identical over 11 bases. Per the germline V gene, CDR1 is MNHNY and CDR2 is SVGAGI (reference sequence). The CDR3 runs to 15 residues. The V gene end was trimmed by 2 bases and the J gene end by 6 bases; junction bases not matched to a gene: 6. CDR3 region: CASSYEDRGPREQYF. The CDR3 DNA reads TGTGCCAGCAGTTACGAGGACAGGGGGCCTCGCGAGCAGTACTTC.

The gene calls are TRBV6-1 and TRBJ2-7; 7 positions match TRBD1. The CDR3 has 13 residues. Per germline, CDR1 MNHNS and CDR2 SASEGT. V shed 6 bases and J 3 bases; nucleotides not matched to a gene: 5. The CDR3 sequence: CASSLGQFYEQYF. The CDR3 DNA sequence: TGTGCCAGCAGCCTGGGACAGTTCTACGAGCAGTACTTC.

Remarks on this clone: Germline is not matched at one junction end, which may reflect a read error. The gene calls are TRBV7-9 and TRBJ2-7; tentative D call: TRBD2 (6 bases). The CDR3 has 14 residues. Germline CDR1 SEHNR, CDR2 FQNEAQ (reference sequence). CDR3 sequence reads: CASSSHGDSHEQYF. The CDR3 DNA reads TGTGCCAGCAGCTCCCACGGGGACTCCCACGAGCAGTACTTC.

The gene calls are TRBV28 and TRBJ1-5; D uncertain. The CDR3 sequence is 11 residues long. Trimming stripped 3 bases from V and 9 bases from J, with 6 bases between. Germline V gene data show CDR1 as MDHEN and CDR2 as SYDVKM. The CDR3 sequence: CASSFPGPQHF. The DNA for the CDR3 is TGTGCCAGCAGTTTTCCGGGGCCCCAGCATTTT. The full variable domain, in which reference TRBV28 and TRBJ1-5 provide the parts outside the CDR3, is DVKVTQSSRYLVKRTGEKVFLECVQDMDHENMFWYRQDPGLGLRLIYFSYDVKMKEKGDIPEGYSVSREKKERFSLILESASTNQTSMYLCASSFPGPQHFGDGTRLSIL.

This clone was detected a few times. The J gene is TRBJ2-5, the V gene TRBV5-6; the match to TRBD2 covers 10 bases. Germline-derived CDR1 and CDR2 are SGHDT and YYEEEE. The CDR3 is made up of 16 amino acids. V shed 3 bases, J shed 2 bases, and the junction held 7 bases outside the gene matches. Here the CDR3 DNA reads TGTGCCAGCAGCTCCTCGACTAGCGGGCTTCAAGAGACCCAGTACTTC. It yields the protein CASSSSTSGLQETQYF.